Each of the 6 T cell receptor beta chains below was sequenced from the same sample in a study of blood T cell repertoires in COVID-19. Generated by immunoSEQ multiplex PCR, the TCRdb table keeps only in-frame clones and is missing some. The sample has approximately 260,000 clones, approximately 81% seen once. Sequencing used PBMCs or T cells enriched from blood (not recorded which). The receptors originated from a woman aged 45-59 years who had been exposed to COVID-19.

The chain combines TRBV19 with TRBJ1-3; 8 bases fit TRBD1. Germline CDR1 and CDR2: LNHDA and SQIVND (reference sequence). This CDR3 has 14 amino acids. V shed 4 bases, J shed 5 bases, and the junction held 4 bases outside the gene matches. CDR3: CASSTRDRRNTIYF. CDR3 DNA: TGTGCCAGTAGTACCCGGGACAGGCGAAACACCATATATTTT.

The V gene is TRBV7-9, the J gene TRBJ2-7, with no clear D. The CDR3 sequence is 13 residues long. V was pared by 5 bases and J by 3 bases, with 11 bases between. Germline loops: CDR1 SEHNR, CDR2 FQNEAQ (reference sequence). In DNA form, the CDR3 reads TGTGCCAGCAGCCTTAGTCCGATCTACGAGCAGTACTTC. The encoded protein is CASSLSPIYEQYF. The full variable domain, its missing parts supplied by reference TRBV7-9 and TRBJ2-7, is DTGVSQNPRHKITKRGQNVTFRCDPISEHNRLYWYRQTLGQGPEFLTYFQNEAQLEKSRLLSDRFSAERPKGSFSTLEIQRTEQGDSAMYLCASSLSPIYEQYFGPGTRLTVT.

V usage is TRBV6-6 and J usage is TRBJ2-6; a weak D match, TRBD2 (6 bases). Germline V gene lookup returns CDR1 MNHNY and CDR2 SVGAGI (reference sequence). The V end was cut by 6 bases, the J end by 1 base, with 7 bases between. The CDR3 loop spans 14 amino acids. DNA of the CDR3: TGTGCCAGCAGCGGGAGTTCTGGGGCCAACGTCCTGACTTTC. This translates into CASSGSSGANVLTF.

The chain's CDR3 is CASSVAGTSGGIDTQYF. The CDR3 DNA reads TGTGCCAGCAGCGTGGCTGGGACTAGCGGGGGTATAGATACGCAGTATTTT. This chain links TRBV9 with TRBJ2-3; 14 nucleotides agree with TRBD2. The CDR3 is made up of 17 amino acids. V was clipped by 2 bases and J by 5 bases; unmatched bases: 7. CDR1 SGDLS and CDR2 YYNGEE come from the germline V gene.

The chain joins TRBV4-1 to TRBJ1-1; 7 bases fit TRBD1. CDR1 and CDR2 from the germline V gene are MGHRA and YSYEKL. The length of the CDR3 is 16 residues. The trim removed 0 bases at V and 3 bases at J, leaving 7 bases unmatched. The CDR3 DNA follows: TGCGCCAGCAGCCAAGATGGAGGGGGCAAAGACACTGAAGCTTTCTTT. As protein: CASSQDGGGKDTEAFF.

The chain recombines TRBV2 with TRBJ2-2, with 7 bases matching TRBD1. The CDR3 contains 15 residues. After removal of 5 bases from V and 6 bases from J, the junction contained 9 bases not matched to a gene. The germline gives CDR1 SNHLY, CDR2 FYNNEI. The CDR3 DNA is TGTGCCAGCAGTCCGGACAGGTTGGGACCCGGGGAGCTGTTTTTT. This sequence encodes CASSPDRLGPGELFF.